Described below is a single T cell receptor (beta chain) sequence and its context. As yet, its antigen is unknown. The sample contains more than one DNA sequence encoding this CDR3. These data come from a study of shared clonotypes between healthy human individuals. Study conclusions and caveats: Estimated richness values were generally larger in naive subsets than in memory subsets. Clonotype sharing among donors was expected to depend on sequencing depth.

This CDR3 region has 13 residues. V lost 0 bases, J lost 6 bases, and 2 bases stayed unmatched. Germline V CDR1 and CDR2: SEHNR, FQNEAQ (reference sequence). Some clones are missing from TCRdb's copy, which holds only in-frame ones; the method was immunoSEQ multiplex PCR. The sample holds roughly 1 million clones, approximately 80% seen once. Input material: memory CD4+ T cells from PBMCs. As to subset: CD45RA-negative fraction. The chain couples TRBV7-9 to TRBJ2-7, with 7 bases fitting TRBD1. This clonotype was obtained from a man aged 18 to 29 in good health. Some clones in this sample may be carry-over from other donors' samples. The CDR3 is CASSLAGGGEQYF. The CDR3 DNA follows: TGTGCCAGCAGCTTAGCAGGGGGCGGCGAGCAGTACTTC.